At least ten counts were recorded for the clone carrying this T cell receptor beta chain. Its antigen is not identified. The sample belongs to a study of T-cell reconstitution after alpha-beta-depleted transplantation in children. Study-wide findings and caveats: One year after transplant, T-cell counts and diversity came mostly from newly produced T cells.

The CDR3 sequence is 14 residues long. V gave up 7 bases and J gave up 2 bases, with 14 bases separating them. CDR1 and CDR2 from the germline V gene are KGHDR and SFDVKD. Preparation of the TCRbeta library was carried out with unique molecular identifiers. Using its own MiXCR run on the PCR reads, TCRdb lists one record per CDR3 protein. The table has around 72,000 distinct CDR3 sequences, approximately 5% seen once. Sample: PBMCs, mostly from graft donor cells, taken 180 days after TCRalphabeta/CD19-depleted stem cell transplant. This TCR came from a boy less than two years old who had a stem cell transplant for acute myeloid leukemia, so the T cells may come from the graft donor. V is TRBV24-1 and J is TRBJ2-7; D not certain. CDR3 in amino acids: CATSTGRIPYEQYF. CDR3 DNA sequence: TGTGCCACCAGCACCGGACGGATACCCTACGAGCAGTACTTC.